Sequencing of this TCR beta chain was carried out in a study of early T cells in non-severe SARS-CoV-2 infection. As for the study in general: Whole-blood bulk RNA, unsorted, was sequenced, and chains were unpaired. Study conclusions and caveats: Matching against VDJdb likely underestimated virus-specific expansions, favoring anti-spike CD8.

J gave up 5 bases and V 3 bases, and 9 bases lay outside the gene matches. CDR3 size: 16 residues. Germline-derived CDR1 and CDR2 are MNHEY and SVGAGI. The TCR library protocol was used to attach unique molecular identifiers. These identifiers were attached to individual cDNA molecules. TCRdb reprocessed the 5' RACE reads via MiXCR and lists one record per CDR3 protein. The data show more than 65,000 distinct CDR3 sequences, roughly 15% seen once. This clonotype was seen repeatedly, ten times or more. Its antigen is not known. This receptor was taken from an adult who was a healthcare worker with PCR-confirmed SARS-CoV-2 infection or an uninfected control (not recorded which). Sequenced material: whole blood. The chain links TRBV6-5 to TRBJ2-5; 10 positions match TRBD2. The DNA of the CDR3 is TGTGCCAGCAGTTATAGTCCAGCGGGGGGGCCCGAGACCCAGTACTTC. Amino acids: CASSYSPAGGPETQYF.